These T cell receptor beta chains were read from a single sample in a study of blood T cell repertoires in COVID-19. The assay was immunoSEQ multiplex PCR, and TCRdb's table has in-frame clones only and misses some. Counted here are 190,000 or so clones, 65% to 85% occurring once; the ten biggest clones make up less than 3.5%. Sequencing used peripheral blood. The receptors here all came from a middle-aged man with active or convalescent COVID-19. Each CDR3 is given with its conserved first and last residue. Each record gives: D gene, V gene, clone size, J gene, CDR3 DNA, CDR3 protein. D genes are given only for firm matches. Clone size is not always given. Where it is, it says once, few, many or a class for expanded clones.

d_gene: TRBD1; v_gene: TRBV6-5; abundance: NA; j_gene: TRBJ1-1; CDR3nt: TGTGCCAGCAGTTACGCCTGGACAGGGGACACTGAAGCTTTCTTT; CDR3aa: CASSYAWTGDTEAFF
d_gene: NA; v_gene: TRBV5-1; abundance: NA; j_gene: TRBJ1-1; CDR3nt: TGCGCCAGCAGCTTGGGTACAGTCATGAACACTGAAGCTTTCTTT; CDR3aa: CASSLGTVMNTEAFF
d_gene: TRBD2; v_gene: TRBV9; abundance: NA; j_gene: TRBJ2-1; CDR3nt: TGTGCCAGCAGCGCCCACGGGACTAGCAATTCCTACAATGAGCAGTTCTTC; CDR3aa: CASSAHGTSNSYNEQFF
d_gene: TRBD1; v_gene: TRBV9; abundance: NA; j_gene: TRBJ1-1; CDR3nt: TGTGCCAGCAGCCCACAGGGGAGCACTGAAGCTTTCTTT; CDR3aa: CASSPQGSTEAFF
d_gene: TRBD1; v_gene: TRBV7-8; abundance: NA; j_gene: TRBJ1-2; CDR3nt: TGTGCCAGCAGCCTACAGGGGGATGGCTACACCTTC; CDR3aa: CASSLQGDGYTF
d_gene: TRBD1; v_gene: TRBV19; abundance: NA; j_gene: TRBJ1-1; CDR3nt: TGTGCCAGTAACAACCCCGACAGGGTGAACACTGAAGCTTTCTTT; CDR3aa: CASNNPDRVNTEAFF
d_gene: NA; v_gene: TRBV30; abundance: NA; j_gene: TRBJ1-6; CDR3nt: TGTGCCTGGGGGGAGAGGAATTCACCCCTCCACTTT; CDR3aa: CAWGERNSPLHF
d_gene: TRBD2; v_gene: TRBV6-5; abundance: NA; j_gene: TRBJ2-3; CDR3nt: TGTGCCAGCAGGAGTAGCGGGGGCCCGGTAGATACGCAGTATTTT; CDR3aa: CASRSSGGPVDTQYF
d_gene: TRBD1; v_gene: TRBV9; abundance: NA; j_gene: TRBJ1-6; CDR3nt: TGTGCCAGCAGCGCCGACAGGGCCAATTCACCCCTCCACTTT; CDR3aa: CASSADRANSPLHF
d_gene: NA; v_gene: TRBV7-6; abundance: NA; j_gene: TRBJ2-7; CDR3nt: TGTGCCAGCAGCTTTGGAAGTCACGGGAGAGAGGACGAGCAGTACTTC; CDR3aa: CASSFGSHGREDEQYF
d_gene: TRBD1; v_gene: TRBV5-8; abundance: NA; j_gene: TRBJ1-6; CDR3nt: TGTGCCAGCAGCTACAGGGGGCTTAATGCGTCACCCCTCCACTTT; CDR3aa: CASSYRGLNASPLHF
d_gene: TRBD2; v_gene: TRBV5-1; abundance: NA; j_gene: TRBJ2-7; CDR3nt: TGCGCCAGCAGCTGGACTAGCGGCTCCTACGAGCAGTACTTC; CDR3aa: CASSWTSGSYEQYF
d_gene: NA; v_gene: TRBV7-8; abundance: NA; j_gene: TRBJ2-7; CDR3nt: TGTGCCAGCAACCCTCAAAGCCGTTCCTACGAGCAGTACTTC; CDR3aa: CASNPQSRSYEQYF
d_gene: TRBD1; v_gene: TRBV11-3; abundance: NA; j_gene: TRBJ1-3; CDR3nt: TGTGCCAGCGGACAGGGGGTAGACACCATATATTTT; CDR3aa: CASGQGVDTIYF
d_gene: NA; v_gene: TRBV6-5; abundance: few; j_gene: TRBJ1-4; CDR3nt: TGTGCCAGCACCGCTAGGGGTGGGACTAATGAAAAACTGTTTTTT; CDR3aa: CASTARGGTNEKLFF
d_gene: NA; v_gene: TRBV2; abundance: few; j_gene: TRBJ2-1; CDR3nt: TGTGCCAGCAGTGAACGGGCTAGCGATGAGCAGTTCTTC; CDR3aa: CASSERASDEQFF
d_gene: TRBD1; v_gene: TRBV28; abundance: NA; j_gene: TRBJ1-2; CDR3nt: TGTGCCAGCAGACCTCAGGGGGCTAGTTCGGGCTACACCTTC; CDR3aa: CASRPQGASSGYTF
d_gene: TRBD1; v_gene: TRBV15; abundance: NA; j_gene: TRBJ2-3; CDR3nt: TGTGCCACCAGATCCGGACAGGAGACAGATACGCAGTATTTT; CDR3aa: CATRSGQETDTQYF
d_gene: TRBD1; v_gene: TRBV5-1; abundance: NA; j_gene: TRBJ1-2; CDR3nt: TGCGCCAGCAGCTTCGGGACAGACTATGGCTACACCTTC; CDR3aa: CASSFGTDYGYTF
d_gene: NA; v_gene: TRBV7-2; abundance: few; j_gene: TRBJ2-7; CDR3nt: TGTGCCAGCAGCTTCACCAGCTCCTACGAGCAGTACTTC; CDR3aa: CASSFTSSYEQYF
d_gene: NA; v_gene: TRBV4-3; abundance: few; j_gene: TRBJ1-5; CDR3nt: TGCGCCAGCAGCCAGTCGGTTGGCAATCAGCCCCAGCATTTT; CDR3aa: CASSQSVGNQPQHF
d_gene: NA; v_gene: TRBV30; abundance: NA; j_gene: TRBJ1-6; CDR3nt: TGTGCCTGGAAGAGTTTCGGAGTATATAATTCACCCCTCCACTTT; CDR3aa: CAWKSFGVYNSPLHF
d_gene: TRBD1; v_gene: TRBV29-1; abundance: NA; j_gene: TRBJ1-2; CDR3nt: TGCAGCGTTGACGCACAGGGGGCTAAGGGCTACACCTTC; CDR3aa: CSVDAQGAKGYTF
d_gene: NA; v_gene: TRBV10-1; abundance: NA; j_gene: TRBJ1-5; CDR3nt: TGCGCCAGCAGTCCCAGGCAGCAATTCAATCAGCCCCAGCATTTT; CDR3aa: CASSPRQQFNQPQHF
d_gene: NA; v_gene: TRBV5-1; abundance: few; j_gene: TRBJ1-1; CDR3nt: TGCGCCAGCAGCTTACAGGCGTGGAACACTGAAGCTTTCTTT; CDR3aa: CASSLQAWNTEAFF
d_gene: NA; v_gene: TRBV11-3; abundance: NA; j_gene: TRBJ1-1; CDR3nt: TGTGCCAGCAGCTTAGGGCCTGAGAACACTGAAGCTTTCTTT; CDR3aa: CASSLGPENTEAFF
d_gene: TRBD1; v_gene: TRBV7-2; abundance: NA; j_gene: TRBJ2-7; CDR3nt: TGTGCCAGCAGCGCCGGGACAGGGCTTTTCGAGCAGTACTTC; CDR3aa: CASSAGTGLFEQYF
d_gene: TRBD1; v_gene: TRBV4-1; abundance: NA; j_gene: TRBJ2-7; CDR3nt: TGCGCCAGCAGCCGGGGACAGGATTATGGGCAGTACTTC; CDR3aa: CASSRGQDYGQYF
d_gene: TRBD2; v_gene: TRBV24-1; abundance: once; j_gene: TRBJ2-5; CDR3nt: TGTGCCACCAGTGATTTCCGGCGGGAGGGCCAAGAGACCCAGTACTTC; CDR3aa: CATSDFRREGQETQYF